The TCR beta chain under discussion was sequenced for a study of a mutant IDH1 vaccine in newly diagnosed glioma. Study details: Treatment recipients were around 62% male and around 40% female, and their mean age was approximately 43 years. Before enrollment, the patients had been treated with radiotherapy alone, temozolomide alone, or both together. Most of them had received both.

V was shortened by 3 bases and J by 4 bases, with 10 bases between the two germline ends. Germline V gene data show CDR1 as SGHDT and CDR2 as YYEEEE. The CDR3 contains 13 residues. Time point of the sample: week 35, safety follow-up. Doses comprised 300 ug of mutant IDH1 20-mer peptide each, plus topical imiquimod. The study's findings and limits: Pseudoprogression seemingly bore no relation to changes in top peripheral T cell clonotypes.

Of note for this clone: The antigen is unknown.

The data were produced by immunoSEQ multiplex PCR, yet TCRdb's version contains in-frame clones alone and is incomplete. The data hold about 72,000 clones, with more than 70% observed a single time. The rearrangement links TRBV5-6 to TRBJ2-5; weak D call: TRBD1 (5 bases). The sample was PBMCs, taken from a glioma patient whose treatment included an IDH1 peptide vaccine. The sequence was collected from a man aged 18 to 30 with glioma. The CDR3 coding sequence is TGTGCCAGCAGCTCCAGGGTGGGAGAGACCCAGTACTTC. This translates into CASSSRVGETQYF.